This paragraph reports one T cell receptor (beta chain). This clonotype has ten or more counts. This clone's antigen is unknown. Per-base qualities were not stored, and no clone one base away is much larger. Read against the paper, the sample's time point label means: pre-sensitization, week 0. Sample treatment or condition, as interpreted from the label and publication: therapeutic diphenylcyclopropenone sensitization with weekly scalp DPC. At every patch-test visit, the blood draw took place before the patch test was put on. Eligible patients were aged 18 to 70, diagnosed with alopecia, deemed suitable for DPC therapy, and excluded if pregnant. Total RNA was extracted from unfractionated whole blood collected in Tempus Blood RNA tubes. To prepare the library, RACE was applied. Sequenced on a NextSeq 500. During library preparation, unique molecular identifiers were attached to individual cDNA molecules so that TCRs could be counted in a quantitative, reproducible way. Both TCR alpha and TCR beta chains were sequenced from each blood RNA sample. The paper's processing steps were these. The median number of TCRs per sample was roughly 98,000, ranging from about 20,000 to 700,000. The Decombinator software suite was used to annotate the V, J and CDR3 of the TCR reads. For the PS versus PT1 abundance plots, all samples were subsampled to the same number of TCRs (28,000). TCRs were defined as expanded if absent before sensitization and observed at least eight times at the 2-week time point. TCRdb took the public reads, trimmed them with fastp at Q25, ran MiXCR for clone calling and kept in-frame beta chains. Identical CDR3 protein sequences are pooled into one entry, listed with their most common genes and DNA. The V and J calls, along with clone size, are taken from TCRdb and not from the paper's own processing. This sample gives more than 100,000 distinct CDR3 sequences in total; roughly 12% of them show up just once. Around 2.8% of the sample lies in the top ten.

The sample belongs to a study of human T cells and chemical hapten exposure (dated by TCRdb to the early 2020s). For the wider study: For sensitization, 2% DPC in acetone was applied to a 2 cm by 2 cm area of upper inner arm skin. Throughout the roughly 24-week study period, patients were also given weekly therapeutic DPC doses on the scalp. Patch tests used Finn chambers with 0.01% DPC on the upper back, scored after 6 days by International Contact Dermatitis Research Group standards. The patient cohort, mostly female, included alopecia areata with under or over 50% scalp involvement, alopecia totalis and alopecia universalis. Libraries were pooled for sequencing, and variation in per-sample TCR yields was attributed mainly to small differences in library volumes within the pool. Peripheral blood TCR repertoire changes were tracked in vivo in alopecia patients during primary and secondary sensitization to the hapten diphenylcyclopropenone (DPC). Blood samples were taken from patients before sensitization (week 0) and at 2, 6 and about 24 weeks after DPC sensitization. For TCR sequencing, blood came from about 29 alopecia patients at anywhere from one to four time points (pre-sensitization, 2, 6 and 24 weeks).

Study-wide conclusions, independent of this receptor: Alopecia, a presumed autoimmune disease, was present in all patients, so the immune response of the patients might differ from that of healthy individuals. Expanded TCRs formed significantly more large CDR3 similarity clusters than pre-sensitization or healthy control sets, consistent with antigen-driven responses. After repeated subsampling, changes were observed in the strength of the expansion versus patch-test correlation and in the threshold at which the correlation became significant. Patch test score was positively correlated with the number of PT1 expanded TCRs, with significance at thresholds 8, 16 and 32 but not at 4. DPC sensitization did not change how many TCRs were above 1 in 1000 frequency, and no evidence was found of alterations in global repertoire structure.

Sequencing used whole blood, obtained in connection with sensitization to the hapten diphenylcyclopropenone (DPC). The clonotype was recovered from a woman younger than 30 with alopecia areata. Some clones in this sample may be carry-over from other donors' samples.

The CDR3 in this case is CASSLYQSGTGSNEQFF. The base sequence is TGTGCCAGCAGTTTATACCAATCCGGGACTGGAAGCAATGAGCAGTTCTTC. This receptor chain uses TRBV28 and TRBJ2-1; a tentative D match to TRBD2 spans 6 bases. CDR1 and CDR2 are read off the germline V gene as MDHEN and SYDVKM. Trimming takes 1 base from V and 6 bases from J, and the germline ends sit 19 bases apart. The CDR3 runs 17 amino acids, cysteine and phenylalanine included. Only the CDR3 portion is preserved as DNA: 51 bases, with reading frame beginning at the first base.